This T cell receptor beta chain derives from a study of blood T cell repertoires in COVID-19. The authors' processing: Reference gene primer amplification gave nucleated cell count estimates. Only in-frame clones appear in the TCRdb table, and some are missing; sequencing was by immunoSEQ multiplex PCR. V and J calls and clone size are as listed in that table; D and trimming were resolved from the DNA. This sample has about 200,000 clones, with around 90% found just once. Study members were between roughly 18 and 100 years old and lived in roughly 24 US regions. Participants were placed into cohorts based on the clinical history they reported. Either two negative PCRs, clearance, or symptom resolution qualified Cohort 3 donors as recovered. In germline, CDR1 is ENHRY, CDR2 SYGVKD. The germline V and J ends were trimmed by 3 bases and 4 bases, with 12 bases remaining between them. The CDR3 length is 14 residues.

The origin of this receptor is a man under 40 who had recovered from COVID-19. J is TRBJ1-2 and V is TRBV10-3, with D perhaps TRBD1 (6 bases). Specimen: PBMCs or T cells enriched from blood (not recorded which). The CDR3, as DNA: TGTGCCATCAGTGATCCTCGGGACACCTATGGCTACACCTTC. It translates to CAISDPRDTYGYTF.